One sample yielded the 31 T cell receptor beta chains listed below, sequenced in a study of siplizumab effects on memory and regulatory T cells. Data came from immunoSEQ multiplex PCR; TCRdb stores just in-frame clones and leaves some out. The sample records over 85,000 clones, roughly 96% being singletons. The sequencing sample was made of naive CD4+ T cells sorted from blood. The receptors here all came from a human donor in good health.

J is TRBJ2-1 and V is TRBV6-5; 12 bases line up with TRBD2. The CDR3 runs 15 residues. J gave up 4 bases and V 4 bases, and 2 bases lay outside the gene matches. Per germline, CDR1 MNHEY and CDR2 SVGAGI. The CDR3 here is CASSLTSGGYNEQFF. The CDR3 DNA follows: TGTGCCAGCAGTTTGACTAGCGGGGGATACAATGAGCAGTTCTTC.

CDR3 region: CASSGVMRTGDSPANYGYTF. The CDR3 region has the DNA TGTGCCAGCAGTGGAGTCATGCGGACAGGGGACTCGCCTGCTAACTATGGCTACACCTTC. The genes are TRBV28 and TRBJ1-2, with 9 nucleotides matching TRBD1. The CDR3 totals 20 residues. The germline CDR1 and CDR2 sequences are MDHEN and SYDVKM. V was clipped by 5 bases and J by 0 bases; unmatched bases: 19.

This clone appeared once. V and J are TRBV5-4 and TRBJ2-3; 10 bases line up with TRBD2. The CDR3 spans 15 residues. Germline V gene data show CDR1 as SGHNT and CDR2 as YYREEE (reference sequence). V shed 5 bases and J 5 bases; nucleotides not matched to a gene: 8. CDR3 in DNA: TGTGCCAGCAGACCAGCGGGGGGGCGGGTAGATACGCAGTATTTT. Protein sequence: CASRPAGGRVDTQYF.

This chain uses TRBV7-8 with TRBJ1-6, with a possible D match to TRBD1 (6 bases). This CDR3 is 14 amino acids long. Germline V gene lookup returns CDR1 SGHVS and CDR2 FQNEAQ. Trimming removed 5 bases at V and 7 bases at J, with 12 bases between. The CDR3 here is CASSPEGGNSPLHF. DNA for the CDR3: TGTGCCAGCAGCCCCGAGGGGGGGAATTCACCCCTCCACTTT. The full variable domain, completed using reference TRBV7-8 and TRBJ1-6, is GAGVSQSPRYKVAKRGQDVALRCDPISGHVSLFWYQQALGQGPEFLTYFQNEAQLDKSGLPSDRFFAERPEGSVSTLKIQRTQQEDSAVYLCASSPEGGNSPLHFGNGTRLTVT.

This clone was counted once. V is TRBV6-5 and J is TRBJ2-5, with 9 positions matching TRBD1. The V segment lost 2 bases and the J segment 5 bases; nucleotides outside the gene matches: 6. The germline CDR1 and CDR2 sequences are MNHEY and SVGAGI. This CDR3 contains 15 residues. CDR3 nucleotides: TGTGCCAGCAGTTACACCGTAGGACAGGGGGAGACCCAGTACTTC. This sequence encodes CASSYTVGQGETQYF.

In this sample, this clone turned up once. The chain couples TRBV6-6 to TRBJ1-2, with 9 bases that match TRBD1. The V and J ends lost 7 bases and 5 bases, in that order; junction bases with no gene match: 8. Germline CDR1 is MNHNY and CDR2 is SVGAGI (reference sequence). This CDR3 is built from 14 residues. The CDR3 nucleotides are TGTGCCAGCACCTCCGGGACAGGGACTTATGGCTACACCTTC. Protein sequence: CASTSGTGTYGYTF.

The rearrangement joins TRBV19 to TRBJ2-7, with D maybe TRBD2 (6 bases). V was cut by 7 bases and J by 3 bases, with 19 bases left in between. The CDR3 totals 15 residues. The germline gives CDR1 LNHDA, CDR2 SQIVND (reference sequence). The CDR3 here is CASTPGGRTNYEQYF. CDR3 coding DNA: TGTGCCAGTACCCCCGGGGGACGGACGAACTACGAGCAGTACTTC. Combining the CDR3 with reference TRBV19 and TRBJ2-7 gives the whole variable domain DGGITQSPKYLFRKEGQNVTLSCEQNLNHDAMYWYRQDPGQGLRLIYYSQIVNDFQKGDIAEGYSVSREKKESFPLTVTSAQKNPTAFYLCASTPGGRTNYEQYFGPGTRLTVT.

CDR3 nucleotides: TGTGCCAGCAGCTCCGACAGTGCGACTAATGAAAAACTGTTTTTT. This codes for CASSSDSATNEKLFF. The V gene is TRBV11-2, the J gene TRBJ1-4; tentative D call: TRBD1 (5 bases). V lost 4 bases to trimming and J lost 2 bases, with 11 bases between them. Germline CDR1 reads SGHAT; CDR2 reads FQNNGV. CDR3 length: 15 residues.

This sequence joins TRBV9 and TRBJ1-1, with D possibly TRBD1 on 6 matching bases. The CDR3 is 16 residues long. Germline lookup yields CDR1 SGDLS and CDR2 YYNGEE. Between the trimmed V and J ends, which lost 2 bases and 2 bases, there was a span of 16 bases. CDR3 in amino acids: CASSVGPRGANTEAFF. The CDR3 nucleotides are TGTGCCAGCAGCGTTGGACCACGGGGGGCCAACACTGAAGCTTTCTTT.

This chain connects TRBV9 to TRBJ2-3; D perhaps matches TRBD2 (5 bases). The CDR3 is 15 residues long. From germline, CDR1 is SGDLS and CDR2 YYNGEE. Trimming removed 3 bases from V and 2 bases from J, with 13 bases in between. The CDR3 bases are TGTGCCAGCAGCGCAGGCCTAGCCCTCACAGATACGCAGTATTTT. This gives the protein CASSAGLALTDTQYF.

In DNA form, the CDR3 reads TGTGCCAGTAGTATAAGAGGGATTGACACTGAAGCTTTCTTT. Protein: CASSIRGIDTEAFF. The J gene is TRBJ1-1, the V gene TRBV19; D not certain. The CDR3 runs 14 residues. CDR1 LNHDA and CDR2 SQIVND come from the germline V gene (reference sequence). V gave up 2 bases and J gave up 3 bases, with 10 bases separating them. The entire variable domain, with the rest obtained from reference TRBV19 and TRBJ1-1, is as follows: DGGITQSPKYLFRKEGQNVTLSCEQNLNHDAMYWYRQDPGQGLRLIYYSQIVNDFQKGDIAEGYSVSREKKESFPLTVTSAQKNPTAFYLCASSIRGIDTEAFFGQGTRLTVV.

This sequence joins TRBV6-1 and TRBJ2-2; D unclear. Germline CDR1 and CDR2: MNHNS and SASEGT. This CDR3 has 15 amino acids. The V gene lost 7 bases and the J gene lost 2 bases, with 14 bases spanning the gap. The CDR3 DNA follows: TGTGCCAGCACCTCAAACCCTACCAACACCGGGGAGCTGTTTTTT. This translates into CASTSNPTNTGELFF.

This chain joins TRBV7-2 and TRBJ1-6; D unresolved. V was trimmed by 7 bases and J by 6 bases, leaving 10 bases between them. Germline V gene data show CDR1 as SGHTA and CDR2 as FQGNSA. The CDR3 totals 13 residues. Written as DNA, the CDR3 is TGTGCCAGCACCCTCTTACCTAATTCACCCCTCCACTTT. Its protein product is CASTLLPNSPLHF.

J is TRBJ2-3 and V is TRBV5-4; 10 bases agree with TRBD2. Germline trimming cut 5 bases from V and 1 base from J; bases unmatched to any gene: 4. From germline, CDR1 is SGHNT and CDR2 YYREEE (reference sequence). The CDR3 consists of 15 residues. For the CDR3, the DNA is TGTGCCAGCAGGAGCGGGGGGGGCGGCACAGATACGCAGTATTTT. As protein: CASRSGGGGTDTQYF.

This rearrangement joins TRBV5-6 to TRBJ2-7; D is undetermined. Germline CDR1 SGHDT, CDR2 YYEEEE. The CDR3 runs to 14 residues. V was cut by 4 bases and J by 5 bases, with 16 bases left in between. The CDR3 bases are TGTGCCAGCAGCCCCCCCCTGTTACTCCACGAGCAGTACTTC. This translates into CASSPPLLLHEQYF.

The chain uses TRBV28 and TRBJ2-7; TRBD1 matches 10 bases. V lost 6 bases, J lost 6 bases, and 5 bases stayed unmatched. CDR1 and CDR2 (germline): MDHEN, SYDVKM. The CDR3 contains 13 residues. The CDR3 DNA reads TGTGCCAGCAGCGGGACAGGGGAGGGCGAGCAGTACTTC. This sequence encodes CASSGTGEGEQYF.

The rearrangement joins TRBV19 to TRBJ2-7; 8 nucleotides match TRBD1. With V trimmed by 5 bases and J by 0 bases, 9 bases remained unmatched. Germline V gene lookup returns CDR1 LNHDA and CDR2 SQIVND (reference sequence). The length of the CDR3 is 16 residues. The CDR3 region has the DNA TGTGCCAGTAGTGGGGAGACCGGGACAGGCTCCTACGAGCAGTACTTC. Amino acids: CASSGETGTGSYEQYF.

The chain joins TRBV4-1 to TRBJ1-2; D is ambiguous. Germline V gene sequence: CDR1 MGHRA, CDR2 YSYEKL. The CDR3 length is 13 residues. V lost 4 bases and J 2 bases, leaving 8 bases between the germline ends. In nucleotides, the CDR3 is TGCGCCAGCAGCCCGGGCAGAAACTATGGCTACACCTTC. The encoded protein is CASSPGRNYGYTF.

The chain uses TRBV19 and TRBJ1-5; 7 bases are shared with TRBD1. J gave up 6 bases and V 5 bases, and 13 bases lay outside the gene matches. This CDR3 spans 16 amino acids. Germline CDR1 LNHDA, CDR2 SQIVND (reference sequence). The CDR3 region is CASSLGAQGTGQPQHF. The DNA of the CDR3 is TGTGCCAGTAGTCTGGGGGCACAGGGGACCGGTCAGCCCCAGCATTTT.

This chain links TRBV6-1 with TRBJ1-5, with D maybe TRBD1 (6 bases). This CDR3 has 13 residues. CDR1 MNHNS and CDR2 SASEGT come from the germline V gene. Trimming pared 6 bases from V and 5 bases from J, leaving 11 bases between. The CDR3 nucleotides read TGTGCCAGCAGGACAGGAGATTATCAGCCCCAGCATTTT. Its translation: CASRTGDYQPQHF.

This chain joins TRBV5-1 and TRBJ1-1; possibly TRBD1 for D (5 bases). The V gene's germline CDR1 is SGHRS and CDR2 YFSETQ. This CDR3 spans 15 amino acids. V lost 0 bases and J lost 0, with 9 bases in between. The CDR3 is CASSLGQIMNTEAFF. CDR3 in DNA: TGCGCCAGCAGCTTGGGACAGATCATGAACACTGAAGCTTTCTTT.

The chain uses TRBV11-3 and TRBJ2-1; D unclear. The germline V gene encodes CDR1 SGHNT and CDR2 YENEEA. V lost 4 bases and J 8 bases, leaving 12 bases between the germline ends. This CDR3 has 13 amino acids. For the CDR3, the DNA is TGTGCCAGCAGCTGGATTCGGAGCGATGAGCAGTTCTTC. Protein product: CASSWIRSDEQFF.

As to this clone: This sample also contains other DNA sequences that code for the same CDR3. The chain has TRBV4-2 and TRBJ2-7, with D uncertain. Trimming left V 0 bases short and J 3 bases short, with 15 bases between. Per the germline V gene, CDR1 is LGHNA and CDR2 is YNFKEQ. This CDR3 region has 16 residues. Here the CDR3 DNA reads TGTGCCAGCAGCCAAGAGCACGGAATCAGTATCTACGAGCAGTACTTC. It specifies CASSQEHGISIYEQYF.

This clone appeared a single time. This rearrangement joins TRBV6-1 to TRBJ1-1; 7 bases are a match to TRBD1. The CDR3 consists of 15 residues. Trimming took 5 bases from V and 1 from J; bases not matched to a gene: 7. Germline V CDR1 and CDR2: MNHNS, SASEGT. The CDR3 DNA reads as TGTGCCAGCAGTAATGACAGGGTAAGGAACACTGAAGCTTTCTTT. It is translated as CASSNDRVRNTEAFF.

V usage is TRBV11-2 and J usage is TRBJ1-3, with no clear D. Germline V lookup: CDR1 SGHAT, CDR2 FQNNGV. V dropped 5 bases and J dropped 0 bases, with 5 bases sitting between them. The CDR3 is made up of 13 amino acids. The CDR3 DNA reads TGTGCCAGCAGCGTCGGCTCTGGAAACACCATATATTTT. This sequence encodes CASSVGSGNTIYF.

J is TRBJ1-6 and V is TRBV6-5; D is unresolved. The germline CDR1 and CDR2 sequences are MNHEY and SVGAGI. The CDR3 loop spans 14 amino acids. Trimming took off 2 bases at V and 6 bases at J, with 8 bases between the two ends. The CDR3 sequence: CASSYGQTNSPLHF. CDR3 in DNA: TGTGCCAGCAGTTACGGGCAGACTAATTCACCCCTCCACTTT.

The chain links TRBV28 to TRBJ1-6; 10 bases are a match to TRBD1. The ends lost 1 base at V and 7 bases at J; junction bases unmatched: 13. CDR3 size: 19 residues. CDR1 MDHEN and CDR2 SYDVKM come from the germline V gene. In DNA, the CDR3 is TGTGCCAGCAGTTTATTAACGTTCTGGGGACAGGGGTCAAATTCACCCCTCCACTTT. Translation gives CASSLLTFWGQGSNSPLHF.

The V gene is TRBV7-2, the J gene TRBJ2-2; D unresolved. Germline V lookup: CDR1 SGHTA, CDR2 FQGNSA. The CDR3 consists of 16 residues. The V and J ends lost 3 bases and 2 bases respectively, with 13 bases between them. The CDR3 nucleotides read TGTGCCAGCAGCTTTTTCCGGGTCTTTAACACCGGGGAGCTGTTTTTT. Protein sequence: CASSFFRVFNTGELFF. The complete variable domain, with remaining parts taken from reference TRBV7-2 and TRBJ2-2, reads GAGVSQSPSNKVTEKGKDVELRCDPISGHTALYWYRQSLGQGLEFLIYFQGNSAPDKSGLPSDRFSAERTGGSVSTLTIQRTQQEDSAVYLCASSFFRVFNTGELFFGEGSRLTVL.

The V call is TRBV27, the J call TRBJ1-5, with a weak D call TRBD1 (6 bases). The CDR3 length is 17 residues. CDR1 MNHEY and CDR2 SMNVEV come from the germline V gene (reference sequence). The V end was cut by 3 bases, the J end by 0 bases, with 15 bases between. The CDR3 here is CASSFSGTSYSNQPQHF. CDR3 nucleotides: TGTGCCAGCAGTTTTTCCGGGACATCTTATAGCAATCAGCCCCAGCATTTT.

This CDR3 reads CASSLESRETQYF. Written as DNA, the CDR3 is TGTGCCAGCAGCTTAGAATCTAGGGAGACCCAGTACTTC. The chain has TRBV11-3 and TRBJ2-5; no definite D call. The V end was cut by 0 bases, the J end by 5 bases, with 7 bases between. CDR1 and CDR2 (germline): SGHNT, YENEEA. The CDR3 is 13 residues long.

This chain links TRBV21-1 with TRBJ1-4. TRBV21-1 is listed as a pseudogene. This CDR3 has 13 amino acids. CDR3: CASSKEGGEKLFF. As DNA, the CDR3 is TGTGCCAGCAGCAAAGAGGGGGGAGAAAAACTGTTTTTT.